This T cell receptor (beta chain) was captured in a study of CD8 T cell repertoires and HIV-1 epitope variants. About the study: Each of Twenty-five Gag and Nef epitope peptides stimulated a separate culture. Epitopes were three Gag families plus Nef HW9 and YT9.

The repertoire was sequenced with immunoSEQ multiplex PCR; TCRdb's copy has only in-frame clones and lacks some. This table holds about 5,300 clones, about 67% found once. In the case of this clone: The antigen is not known.

V shed 3 bases and J shed 6 bases, with 14 bases lying between them. The length of the CDR3 is 14 residues. Germline lookup yields CDR1 MDHEN and CDR2 SYDVKM. The TCR sequence derives from a male donor with HIV. Material for sequencing was cultured CD8+ T cells derived from PBMCs. V is TRBV28 and J is TRBJ1-1; no firm D call. As DNA, the CDR3 is TGTGCCAGCAGTTTCTCGATACCAGAGGCTGAAGCTTTCTTT. This gives the protein CASSFSIPEAEAFF.